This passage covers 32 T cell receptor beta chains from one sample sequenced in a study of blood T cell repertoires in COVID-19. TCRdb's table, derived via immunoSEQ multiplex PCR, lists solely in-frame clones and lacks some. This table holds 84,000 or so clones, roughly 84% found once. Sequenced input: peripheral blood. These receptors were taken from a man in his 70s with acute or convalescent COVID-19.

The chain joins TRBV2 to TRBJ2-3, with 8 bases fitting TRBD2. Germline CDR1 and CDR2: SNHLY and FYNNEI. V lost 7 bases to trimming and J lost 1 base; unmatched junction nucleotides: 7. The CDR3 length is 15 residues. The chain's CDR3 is CASKVARGGTDTQYF. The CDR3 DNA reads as TGTGCCAGCAAAGTGGCGCGGGGGGGCACAGATACGCAGTATTTT.

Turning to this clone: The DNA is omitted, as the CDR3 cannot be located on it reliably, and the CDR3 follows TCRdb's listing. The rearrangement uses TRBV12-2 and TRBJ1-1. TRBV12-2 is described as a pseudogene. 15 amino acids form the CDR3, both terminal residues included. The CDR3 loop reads CASRWGRGSDTEAFF.

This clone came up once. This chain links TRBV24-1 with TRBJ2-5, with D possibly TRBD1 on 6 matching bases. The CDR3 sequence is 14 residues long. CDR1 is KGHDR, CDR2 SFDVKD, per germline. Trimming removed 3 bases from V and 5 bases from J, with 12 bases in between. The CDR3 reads CATSDPGAGETQYF. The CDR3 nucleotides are TGTGCCACCAGTGATCCAGGGGCCGGGGAGACCCAGTACTTC.

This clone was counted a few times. CDR3 coding DNA: TGTGCCAGCAGCTTCCCCGGGACAGGGGGTTCGTTCATGAGCAATCAGCCCCAGCATTTT. This gives the protein CASSFPGTGGSFMSNQPQHF. The genes are TRBV21-1 and TRBJ1-5; no DNA check was done on the table's D call, TRBD1. TRBV21-1 is deemed a pseudogene. The CDR3 is made up of 20 amino acids.

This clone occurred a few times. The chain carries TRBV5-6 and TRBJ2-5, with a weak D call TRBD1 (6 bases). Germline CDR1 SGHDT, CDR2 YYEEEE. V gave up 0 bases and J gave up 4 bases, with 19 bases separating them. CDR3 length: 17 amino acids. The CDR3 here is CASSLAFGGPLLETQYF. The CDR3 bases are TGTGCCAGCAGCTTGGCCTTTGGGGGCCCTCTGTTAGAGACCCAGTACTTC.

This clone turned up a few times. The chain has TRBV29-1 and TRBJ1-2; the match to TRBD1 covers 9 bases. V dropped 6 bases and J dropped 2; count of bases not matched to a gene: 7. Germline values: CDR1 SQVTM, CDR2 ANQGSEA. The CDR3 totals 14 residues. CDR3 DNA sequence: TGCAGCGTCCAAACAGGGGGCTCCAACTATGGCTACACCTTC. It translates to CSVQTGGSNYGYTF.

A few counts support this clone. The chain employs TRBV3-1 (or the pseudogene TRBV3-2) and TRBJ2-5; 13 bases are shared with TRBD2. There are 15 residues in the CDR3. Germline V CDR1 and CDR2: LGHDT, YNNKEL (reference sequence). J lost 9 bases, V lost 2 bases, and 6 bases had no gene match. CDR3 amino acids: CASSQTGLAGVPQYF. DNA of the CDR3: TGTGCCAGCAGCCAAACAGGACTAGCGGGGGTTCCCCAGTACTTC.

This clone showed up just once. Here the CDR3 DNA reads TGCGCCAGCAGCCAAGCCAGGATTAATGAAAAACTGTTTTTT. This translates into CASSQARINEKLFF. V gene TRBV4-1 combines with J gene TRBJ1-4; D unresolved. There are 14 residues in the CDR3. The V and J ends lost 1 base and 4 bases respectively, with 7 bases between them. Germline V gene sequence: CDR1 MGHRA, CDR2 YSYEKL.

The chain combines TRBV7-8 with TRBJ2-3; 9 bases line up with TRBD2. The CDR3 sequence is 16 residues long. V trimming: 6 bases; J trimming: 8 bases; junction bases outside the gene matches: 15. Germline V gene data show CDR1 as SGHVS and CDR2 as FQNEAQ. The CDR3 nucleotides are TGTGCCAGCAGTTCCCTACTAGCGGGCTTAGGGGCTACGCAGTATTTT. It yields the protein CASSSLLAGLGATQYF.

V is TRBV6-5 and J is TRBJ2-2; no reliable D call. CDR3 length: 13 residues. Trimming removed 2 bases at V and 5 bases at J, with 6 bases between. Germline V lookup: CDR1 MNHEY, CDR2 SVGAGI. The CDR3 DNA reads TGTGCCAGCAGTTACGGGCCAACCGGGGAGCTGTTTTTT. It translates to CASSYGPTGELFF.

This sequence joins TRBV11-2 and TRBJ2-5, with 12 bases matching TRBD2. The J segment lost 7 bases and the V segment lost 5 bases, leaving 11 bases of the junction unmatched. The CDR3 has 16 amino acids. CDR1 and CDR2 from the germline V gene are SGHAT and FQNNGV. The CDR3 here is CASSLDLAGGPGTQYF. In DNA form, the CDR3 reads TGTGCCAGCAGCCTGGACCTAGCGGGGGGGCCTGGGACCCAGTACTTC.

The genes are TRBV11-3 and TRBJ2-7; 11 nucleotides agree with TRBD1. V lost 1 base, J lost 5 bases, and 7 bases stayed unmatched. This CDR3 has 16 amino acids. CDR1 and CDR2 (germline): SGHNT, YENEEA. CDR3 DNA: TGTGCCAGCAGCTTAGGGCCGGGACAGGGGGAAGACGAGCAGTACTTC. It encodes CASSLGPGQGEDEQYF.

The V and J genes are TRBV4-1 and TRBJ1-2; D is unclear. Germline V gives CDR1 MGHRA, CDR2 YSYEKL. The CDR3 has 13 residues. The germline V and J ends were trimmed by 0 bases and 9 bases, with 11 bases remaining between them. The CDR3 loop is CASSQDRRFSYTF. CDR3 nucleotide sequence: TGCGCCAGCAGCCAAGATAGGCGGTTCAGCTACACCTTC.

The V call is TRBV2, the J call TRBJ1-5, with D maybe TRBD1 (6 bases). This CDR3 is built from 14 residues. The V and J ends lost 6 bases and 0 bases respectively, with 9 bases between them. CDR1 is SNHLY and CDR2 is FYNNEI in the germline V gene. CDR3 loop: CASRQGNSNQPQHF. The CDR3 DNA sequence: TGTGCCAGCAGACAGGGCAATAGCAATCAGCCCCAGCATTTT.

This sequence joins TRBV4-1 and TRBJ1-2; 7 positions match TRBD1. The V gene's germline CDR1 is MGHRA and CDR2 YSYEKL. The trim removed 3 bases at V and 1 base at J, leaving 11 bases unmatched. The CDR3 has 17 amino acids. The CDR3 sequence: CASSHRAGTAGNYGYTF. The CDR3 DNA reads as TGCGCCAGCAGCCACCGCGCTGGGACAGCGGGTAACTATGGCTACACCTTC.

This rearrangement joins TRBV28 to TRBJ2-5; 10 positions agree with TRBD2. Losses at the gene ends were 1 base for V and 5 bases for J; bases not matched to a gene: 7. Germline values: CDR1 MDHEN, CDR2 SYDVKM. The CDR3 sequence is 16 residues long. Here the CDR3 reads CASSLFQAGGPETQYF. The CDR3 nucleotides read TGTGCCAGCAGTTTATTTCAAGCGGGGGGGCCCGAGACCCAGTACTTC.

CDR3: CASSGLAGGVGKNIQYF. CDR3 in DNA: TGTGCCAGCAGTGGACTAGCGGGGGGGGTCGGCAAAAACATTCAGTACTTC. The chain is built from TRBV2 and TRBJ2-4; 14 bases align to TRBD2. The CDR3 contains 17 residues. V was pared by 4 bases and J by 3 bases, with 5 bases of the junction left unmatched. Germline V CDR1 and CDR2: SNHLY, FYNNEI.

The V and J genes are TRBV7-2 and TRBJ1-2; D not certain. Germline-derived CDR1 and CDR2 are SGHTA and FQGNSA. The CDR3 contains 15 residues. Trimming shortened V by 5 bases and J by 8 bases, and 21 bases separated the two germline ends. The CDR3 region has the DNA TGTGCCAGCAGCATCAGCCGGGCCTTACGCGGGGGCTACACCTTC. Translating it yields CASSISRALRGGYTF.

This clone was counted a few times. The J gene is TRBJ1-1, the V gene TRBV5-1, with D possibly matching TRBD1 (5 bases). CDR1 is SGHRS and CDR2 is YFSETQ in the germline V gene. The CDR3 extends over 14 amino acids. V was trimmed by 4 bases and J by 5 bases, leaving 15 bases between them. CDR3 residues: CASSMEGIWTEAFF. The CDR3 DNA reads TGCGCCAGCAGCATGGAGGGGATTTGGACTGAAGCTTTCTTT.

Written as DNA, the CDR3 is TGCGCCAGCAGCTCGACAGGGAGGTCTGATAACTATGGCTACACCTTC. Amino acid sequence: CASSSTGRSDNYGYTF. This chain uses TRBV5-1 with TRBJ1-2; 7 bases match TRBD1. The germline gives CDR1 SGHRS, CDR2 YFSETQ. The ends lost 3 bases at V and 1 base at J; junction bases unmatched: 9. This CDR3 is 16 amino acids long.

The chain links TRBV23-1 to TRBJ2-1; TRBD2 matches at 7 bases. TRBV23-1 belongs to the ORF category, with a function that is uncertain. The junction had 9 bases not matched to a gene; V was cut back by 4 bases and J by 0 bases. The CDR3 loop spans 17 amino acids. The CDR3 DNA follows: TGCGCCAGCAGTCCTAGGACTAGTGCTAGCTCCTACAATGAGCAGTTCTTC. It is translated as CASSPRTSASSYNEQFF.

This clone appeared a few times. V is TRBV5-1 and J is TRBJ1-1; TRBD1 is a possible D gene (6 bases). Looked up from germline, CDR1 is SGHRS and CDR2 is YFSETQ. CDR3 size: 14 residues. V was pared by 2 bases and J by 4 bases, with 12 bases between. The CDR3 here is CASSFGGRGTEAFF. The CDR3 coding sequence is TGCGCCAGCAGCTTTGGGGGCAGGGGCACTGAAGCTTTCTTT. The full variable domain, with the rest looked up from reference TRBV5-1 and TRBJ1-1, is KAGVTQTPRYLIKTRGQQVTLSCSPISGHRSVSWYQQTPGQGLQFLFEYFSETQRNKGNFPGRFSGRQFSNSRSEMNVSTLELGDSALYLCASSFGGRGTEAFFGQGTRLTVV.

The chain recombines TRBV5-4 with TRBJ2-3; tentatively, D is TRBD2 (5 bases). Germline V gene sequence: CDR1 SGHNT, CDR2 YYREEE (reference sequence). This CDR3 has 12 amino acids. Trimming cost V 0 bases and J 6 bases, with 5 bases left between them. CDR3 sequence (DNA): TGTGCCAGCAGCTTGGGGAGGGATACGCAGTATTTT. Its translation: CASSLGRDTQYF.

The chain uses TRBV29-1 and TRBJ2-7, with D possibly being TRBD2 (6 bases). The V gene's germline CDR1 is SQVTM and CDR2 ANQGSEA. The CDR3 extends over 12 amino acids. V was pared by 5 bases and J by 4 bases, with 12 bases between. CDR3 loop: CSVSDGRYEQYV. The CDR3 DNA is TGCAGCGTTTCGGACGGGAGATACGAGCAGTACGTC.

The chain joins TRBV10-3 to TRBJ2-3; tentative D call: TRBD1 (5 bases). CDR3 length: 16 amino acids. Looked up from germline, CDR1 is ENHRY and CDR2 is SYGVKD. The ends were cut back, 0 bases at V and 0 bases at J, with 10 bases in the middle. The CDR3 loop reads CAISESGALSTDTQYF. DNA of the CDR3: TGTGCCATCAGTGAGTCAGGGGCTCTTAGCACAGATACGCAGTATTTT.

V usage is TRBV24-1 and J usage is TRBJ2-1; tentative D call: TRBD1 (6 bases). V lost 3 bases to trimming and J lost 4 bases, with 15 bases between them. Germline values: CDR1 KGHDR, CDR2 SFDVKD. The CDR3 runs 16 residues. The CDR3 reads CATSDGAGVRYNEQFF. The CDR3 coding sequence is TGTGCCACCAGTGATGGCGCAGGGGTAAGGTACAATGAGCAGTTCTTC.

The CDR3 DNA follows: TGTGCCAGCAGTGAAGGGACAGGACAGTCCTACGAGCAGTACGTC. Protein: CASSEGTGQSYEQYV. V is TRBV2 and J is TRBJ2-7; 7 nucleotides align to TRBD1. V lost 1 base and J lost 1; bases outside the gene matches: 4. The CDR3 has 15 amino acids. From germline, CDR1 is SNHLY and CDR2 FYNNEI.

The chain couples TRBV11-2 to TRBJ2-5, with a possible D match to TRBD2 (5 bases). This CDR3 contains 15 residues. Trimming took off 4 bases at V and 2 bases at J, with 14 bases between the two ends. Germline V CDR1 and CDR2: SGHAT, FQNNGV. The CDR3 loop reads CASSSILRDQETQYF. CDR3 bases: TGTGCCAGCAGCTCAATCCTCCGGGATCAAGAGACCCAGTACTTC.

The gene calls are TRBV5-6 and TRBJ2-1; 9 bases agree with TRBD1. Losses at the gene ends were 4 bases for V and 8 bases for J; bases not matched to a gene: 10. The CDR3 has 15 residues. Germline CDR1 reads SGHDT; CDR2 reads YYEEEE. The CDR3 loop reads CASSILGTGIDEQFF. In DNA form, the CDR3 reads TGTGCCAGCAGCATCCTCGGGACAGGGATCGATGAGCAGTTCTTC.

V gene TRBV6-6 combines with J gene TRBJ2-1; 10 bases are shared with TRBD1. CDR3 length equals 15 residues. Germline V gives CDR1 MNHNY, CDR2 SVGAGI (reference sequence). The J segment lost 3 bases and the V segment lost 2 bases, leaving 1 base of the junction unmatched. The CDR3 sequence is CASSYRTGGYNEQFF. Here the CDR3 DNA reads TGTGCCAGCAGTTACCGGACAGGGGGCTACAATGAGCAGTTCTTC.

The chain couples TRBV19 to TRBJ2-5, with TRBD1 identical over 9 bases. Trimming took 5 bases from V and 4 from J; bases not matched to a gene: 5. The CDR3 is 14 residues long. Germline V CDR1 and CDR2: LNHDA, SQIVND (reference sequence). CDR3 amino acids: CASSLGTGRETQYF. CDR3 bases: TGTGCCAGTAGTTTAGGGACAGGGCGAGAGACCCAGTACTTC.

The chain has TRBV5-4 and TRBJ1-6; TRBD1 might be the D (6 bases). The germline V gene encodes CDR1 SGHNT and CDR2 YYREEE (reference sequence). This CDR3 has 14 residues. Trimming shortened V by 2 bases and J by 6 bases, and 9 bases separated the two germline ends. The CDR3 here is CASSLQGFNSPLHF. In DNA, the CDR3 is TGTGCCAGCAGCTTACAGGGTTTTAATTCACCCCTCCACTTT. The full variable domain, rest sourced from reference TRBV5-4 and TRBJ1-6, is ETGVTQSPTHLIKTRGQQVTLRCSSQSGHNTVSWYQQALGQGPQFIFQYYREEENGRGNFPPRFSGLQFPNYSSELNVNALELDDSALYLCASSLQGFNSPLHFGNGTRLTVT.